This is a list of T cell receptor beta chains from one sample in a study of T cells in Graves' hyperthyroidism and ophthalmopathy. TCRdb re-called the multiplex PCR reads through MiXCR, storing one row per CDR3 protein. Among about 610,000 distinct CDR3 sequences listed, around 15% were seen once. The sample was blood. These receptors came from a woman between 40 and 55 years old with Graves' ophthalmopathy. Each CDR3 is given with its conserved first and last residue. The order of the fields is V gene, clone size, J gene, D gene, CDR3 DNA, CDR3 protein. A D gene is named only where the DNA matches it firmly. Only part of the rows carry a size: once, few, many, or a class if the clone is expanded.

TRBV7-2,many,TRBJ1-1,NA,TGTGCCAGCTGTGTCGACCCGATGAACACTGAAGCTTTCTTT,CASCVDPMNTEAFF
TRBV9,many,TRBJ1-1,NA,TGTGCCAGCAGCGTAGGGTTAGCGAACACTGAAGCTTTCTTT,CASSVGLANTEAFF
TRBV12-3/TRBV12-4,once,TRBJ2-7,TRBD2,TGTGCCAGCAGGGACCGGCGGGAGGTTTACGAGCAGTACTTC,CASRDRREVYEQYF
TRBV6-5,NA,TRBJ2-6,NA,TGTGCCAGCAGCTTATTTAGGGGTTCTGGGGCCAACGTCCTGACTTTC,CASSLFRGSGANVLTF
TRBV6-2/TRBV6-3,NA,TRBJ1-3,NA,TGTGCCAGCCGGGGGGCCCCAATATCCTCTGGAAACACCATATATTTT,CASRGAPISSGNTIYF
TRBV7-2,few,TRBJ2-5,NA,TGTGCCAGCAGCTTGTGGAGCTCAGAGACCCAGTACTTC,CASSLWSSETQYF
TRBV6-1,many,TRBJ1-1,NA,TGTGCCAGCAGCCTCTACCAAACAGTGAACACTGAAGCTTTCTTT,CASSLYQTVNTEAFF
TRBV6-1,NA,TRBJ2-2,TRBD1,TGTGCCAGCAGAAGCCGGACAGGGGGTTTCGGGGAGCTGTTTTTT,CASRSRTGGFGELFF
TRBV7-2,many,TRBJ2-7,NA,TGTGCCAGCAGCATTGCTCCAGCCCCCTACGAGCAGTACTTC,CASSIAPAPYEQYF
TRBV11-2,many,TRBJ2-5,NA,TGTGCCAGCAGCCCATTGGGCAGGGGAGAGACCCAGTACTTC,CASSPLGRGETQYF
TRBV5-1,NA,TRBJ2-2,TRBD2,TGCGCCAGCAGCCCTAGCGGGAGGCCTGGCGTGGAGCTGTTTTTT,CASSPSGRPGVELFF
TRBV29-1,few,TRBJ2-5,NA,TGCAGCGTTGATGGCCAGGGTCTCACCCAGTACTTC,CSVDGQGLTQYF
TRBV28,NA,TRBJ1-2,NA,TGTGCCAGCAGTTTAACAGATCACTATGGCTACACCTTC,CASSLTDHYGYTF
TRBV20-1,many,TRBJ1-2,TRBD1,TGCAGTGCTAGACACCAGGGACAGGAGGAAGGCTACACCTTC,CSARHQGQEEGYTF
TRBV7-3,many,TRBJ2-7,TRBD2,TGTGCCAGCAGCTTAAGGCTAGCGGGAATTAGTCCCGAGCAGTACTTC,CASSLRLAGISPEQYF
TRBV6-1,many,TRBJ2-5,NA,TGTGCCAGCAGTACCTCCTTTACCCACGGAGGCCAAGAGACCCAGTACTTC,CASSTSFTHGGQETQYF
TRBV6-1,many,TRBJ2-7,NA,TGTGCCAGCACATGGTCCTACGAGCAGTACTTC,CASTWSYEQYF
TRBV6-1,NA,TRBJ2-7,TRBD2,TGTGCCAGCAGTAGTTCCAGGGCGGGAGCATTCTACGAGCAGTACTTC,CASSSSRAGAFYEQYF
TRBV20-1,many,TRBJ1-1,NA,TGCAGTGCTCGGCAAGAGGGGACTGGGAACACTGAAGCTTTCTTT,CSARQEGTGNTEAFF
TRBV7-2,many,TRBJ2-7,TRBD1,TGTGCCAGCAGCGCAGGGACAGGGGTGGGATACGAGCAGTACTTC,CASSAGTGVGYEQYF
TRBV15,many,TRBJ2-3,NA,TGTGCCACCAGCAGAGCGGTAGCCGGAGATACGCAGTATTTT,CATSRAVAGDTQYF
TRBV4-1,few,TRBJ2-5,TRBD1,TGCGCCAGCAGCCAAGGTTATACAGGGGCCCAAGAGACCCAGTACTTC,CASSQGYTGAQETQYF
TRBV10-3,few,TRBJ1-2,NA,TGTGCCATCAGTGAGTCGAGTGGGCGCCATGGCTACACCTTC,CAISESSGRHGYTF
TRBV19,few,TRBJ2-7,TRBD1,TGTGCCAGTAGTATAGGTGGAAGGGACAGGACCTACGAGCAGTACTTC,CASSIGGRDRTYEQYF